Following are 23 T cell receptor beta chains from one sample sequenced in a study of blood T cell repertoires in COVID-19. The method was immunoSEQ multiplex PCR; TCRdb's version includes in-frame clones alone and lacks a portion of them. The sample yields approximately 110,000 clones, approximately 74% seen once. Sequencing was done on a sample of peripheral blood. All receptors come from a man aged 80 or over with COVID-19, enrolled during active disease.

This chain joins TRBV4-3 and TRBJ1-5, with D possibly TRBD1 on 5 matching bases. This CDR3 has 14 residues. Trimming pared 2 bases from V and 7 bases from J, leaving 12 bases between. CDR1 LGHNA and CDR2 YSLEER come from the germline V gene. Written as DNA, the CDR3 is TGCGCCAGCAGCCAATCGCCGGAGGGGCAGCCCCAGCATTTT. Its translation: CASSQSPEGQPQHF.

The chain employs TRBV4-2 and TRBJ2-7; 9 bases are a match to TRBD1. J lost 7 bases, V lost 0 bases, and 7 bases had no gene match. Germline lookup yields CDR1 LGHNA and CDR2 YNFKEQ. CDR3 length equals 15 residues. The CDR3 DNA is TGTGCCAGCAGCCAAGATTGGGACAGGGTGTGGGAGCAGTACTTC. It specifies CASSQDWDRVWEQYF.

V is TRBV30 and J is TRBJ2-4; D is perhaps TRBD1 (6 bases). Per germline, CDR1 GTSNPN and CDR2 SVGIG (reference sequence). V lost 0 bases to trimming and J lost 3 bases, with 15 bases between them. The CDR3 is 16 residues long. CDR3 in DNA: TGTGCCTGGAGTGTAAGTCCCCCGGACAGCAAAAACATTCAGTACTTC. Encoded protein: CAWSVSPPDSKNIQYF.

This rearrangement joins TRBV19 to TRBJ1-2, with a weak D call TRBD1 (6 bases). There are 14 residues in the CDR3. Trimming removed 7 bases at V and 8 bases at J, with 20 bases between. Germline assignment: CDR1 LNHDA and CDR2 SQIVND (reference sequence). CDR3 bases: TGTGCCAGTACCAACATAGGGACACCAAAGGGCTACACCTTC. Amino acids: CASTNIGTPKGYTF.

The V gene is TRBV6-5, the J gene TRBJ2-7; 8 nucleotides line up with TRBD1. V was pared by 6 bases and J by 5 bases, with 6 bases of the junction left unmatched. In germline, CDR1 is MNHEY, CDR2 SVGAGI. This CDR3 is 13 amino acids long. The CDR3 DNA reads as TGTGCCAGCAGACGCGACAGGGGCGACGAGCAGTACTTC. It translates to CASRRDRGDEQYF.

As DNA, the CDR3 is TGTGCGGGGCAGGGTACGATTACCGGGGAGCTGTTTTTT. It translates to CAGQGTITGELFF. V is TRBV7-9 and J is TRBJ2-2; the D gene is possibly TRBD1 (5 bases). The CDR3 spans 13 residues. Germline V gives CDR1 SEHNR, CDR2 FQNEAQ (reference sequence).

The genes are TRBV4-1 and TRBJ2-3; 14 positions match TRBD2. The CDR3 is 20 amino acids. The germline gives CDR1 MGHRA, CDR2 YSYEKL. V lost 4 bases to trimming and J lost 3 bases; unmatched junction nucleotides: 15. The CDR3 DNA reads TGCGCCAGCAGCCGAAAGAGGGAGGGGACTAGCGGGAGCTATACAGATACGCAGTATTTT. This translates into CASSRKREGTSGSYTDTQYF.

The chain employs TRBV2 and TRBJ1-4; 9 bases align to TRBD1. J gave up 8 bases and V 5 bases, and 9 bases lay outside the gene matches. The CDR3 loop spans 15 amino acids. Germline CDR1 SNHLY, CDR2 FYNNEI. The CDR3: CASSPRTGEGEKLFF. The CDR3 DNA reads TGTGCCAGCAGTCCGAGGACAGGGGAAGGGGAAAAACTGTTTTTT.

The chain has TRBV5-8 and TRBJ2-1; tentatively, D is TRBD2 (5 bases). The CDR3 has 15 residues. Per germline, CDR1 SGHTS and CDR2 YDEGEE. The V end lost 4 bases, the J end lost 4 bases, and 15 bases lay between the germline ends. In DNA, the CDR3 is TGTGCCAGCAGCCGTACTAGAATCGGTTACAATGAGCAGTTCTTC. Its protein is CASSRTRIGYNEQFF.

The genes are TRBV5-1 and TRBJ1-5, with unresolved D. This CDR3 spans 13 amino acids. CDR1 is SGHRS and CDR2 is YFSETQ in the germline V gene. The CDR3 sequence: CVAGGQSNQPQHF. Written as DNA, the CDR3 is TGCGTCGCCGGTGGGCAGAGCAATCAGCCCCAGCATTTT.

In this sample, this clone turned up many times. This chain links TRBV10-1 with TRBJ2-5, with TRBD2 as a possible D gene (6 bases). Per the germline V gene, CDR1 is WNHNN and CDR2 is SYGVQD (reference sequence). V lost 6 bases and J lost 4, with 15 bases in between. This CDR3 has 14 residues. DNA of the CDR3: TGCGCCAGCAGGGACCCGGGAGTCCGAGAGACCCAGTACTTC. It codes for CASRDPGVRETQYF.

The V gene is TRBV7-9, the J gene TRBJ1-3, with D unresolved. V lost 5 bases and J lost 7, with 15 bases in between. The CDR3 covers 14 residues. Germline CDR1 reads SEHNR; CDR2 reads FQNEAQ (reference sequence). CDR3 in DNA: TGTGCCAGCAGCCAAGGAACGTCGCGGAACACCATATATTTT. This codes for CASSQGTSRNTIYF.

Only a few counts were recorded for this clone. The chain is built from TRBV2 and TRBJ2-7, with 15 bases aligning to TRBD2. J was trimmed by 0 bases and V by 3 bases; bases with no gene match: 0. The germline CDR1 and CDR2 sequences are SNHLY and FYNNEI. CDR3 length equals 16 residues. CDR3 region: CASSEGLAGGSYEQYF. DNA for the CDR3: TGTGCCAGCAGTGAGGGACTAGCGGGAGGCTCCTACGAGCAGTACTTC.

The chain recombines TRBV28 with TRBJ1-4; D is uncertain. Germline V gene data show CDR1 as MDHEN and CDR2 as SYDVKM. The V end was cut by 8 bases, the J end by 6 bases, with 13 bases between. This CDR3 spans 13 amino acids. The DNA for the CDR3 is TGTGCCAGCGGCAGAGGTGACGATGAAAAACTGTTTTTT. It codes for CASGRGDDEKLFF. The variable domain in full, with the rest retrieved from reference TRBV28 and TRBJ1-4, is DVKVTQSSRYLVKRTGEKVFLECVQDMDHENMFWYRQDPGLGLRLIYFSYDVKMKEKGDIPEGYSVSREKKERFSLILESASTNQTSMYLCASGRGDDEKLFFGSGTQLSVL.

CDR3 nucleotides: TGTGCCTGGAGTCCGGGAAGCTCTGGGGCCAACGTCCTGACTTTC. Its translation is CAWSPGSSGANVLTF. The J gene is TRBJ2-6, the V gene TRBV30; D possibly corresponds to TRBD2 (5 bases). Per germline, CDR1 GTSNPN and CDR2 SVGIG (reference sequence). Trimming stripped 2 bases from V and 0 bases from J, with 8 bases between. The CDR3 is made up of 15 amino acids.

The rearrangement uses TRBV6-5 and TRBJ2-2; D not resolved. There are 14 residues in the CDR3. V lost 8 bases to trimming and J lost 5 bases, with 15 bases between them. Germline V CDR1 and CDR2: MNHEY, SVGAGI. The CDR3 DNA is TGTGCCAGCCGTACCCCAGGAAGAACCGGGGAGCTGTTTTTT. As protein: CASRTPGRTGELFF.

This sequence joins TRBV4-2 and TRBJ1-2, with D possibly being TRBD1 (5 bases). The CDR3 loop spans 14 amino acids. V was trimmed by 1 base and J by 7 bases, leaving 13 bases between them. Germline assignment: CDR1 LGHNA and CDR2 YNFKEQ. The CDR3 loop reads CASSQVAGGAGYTF. For the CDR3, the DNA is TGTGCCAGCAGCCAAGTAGCAGGAGGGGCTGGCTACACCTTC.

The chain combines TRBV2 with TRBJ2-4; TRBD1 matches 7 bases. This CDR3 comprises 17 residues. Unmatched junction bases numbered 11, after V lost 6 bases and J lost 0 bases. Germline V gene data show CDR1 as SNHLY and CDR2 as FYNNEI. The CDR3 loop is CASRPGTDPRAKNIQYF. CDR3 sequence (DNA): TGTGCCAGCAGACCCGGGACAGACCCTCGAGCCAAAAACATTCAGTACTTC. The full variable domain, completed using reference TRBV2 and TRBJ2-4, is EPEVTQTPSHQVTQMGQEVILRCVPISNHLYFYWYRQILGQKVEFLVSFYNNEISEKSEIFDDQFSVERPDGSNFTLKIRSTKLEDSAMYFCASRPGTDPRAKNIQYFGAGTRLSVL.

Notes on this clone: At the DNA level, this CDR3 is encoded by other sequences in the same sample as well. The chain links TRBV11-2 to TRBJ2-7; unclear D gene. V dropped 3 bases and J dropped 0 bases, with 3 bases sitting between them. The germline V gene has CDR1 SGHAT and CDR2 FQNNGV. This CDR3 is built from 12 residues. The CDR3 loop is CASSFSSYEQYF. CDR3 bases: TGTGCCAGCAGCTTCAGCTCCTACGAGCAGTACTTC.

The rearrangement uses TRBV25-1 and TRBJ2-3; TRBD1 aligns across 7 bases. Germline V lookup: CDR1 MGHDK, CDR2 SYGVNS. With 3 bases clipped from V and 3 bases from J, the junction kept 3 bases outside the gene matches. This CDR3 is 14 amino acids long. CDR3 loop: CASSDPTGTDTQYF. DNA for the CDR3: TGTGCCAGCAGTGACCCGACAGGGACAGATACGCAGTATTTT.

The J gene is TRBJ2-7, the V gene TRBV5-5; 8 bases line up with TRBD1. Looked up from germline, CDR1 is SGHKS and CDR2 is YYEKEE (reference sequence). J was trimmed by 2 bases and V by 4 bases; bases with no gene match: 5. The CDR3 contains 14 residues. The CDR3 protein is CASSRTGLTYEQYF. The CDR3, as DNA: TGTGCCAGCAGCCGGACAGGGCTGACCTACGAGCAGTACTTC.

DNA for the CDR3: TGTGCCAGCAGCCAAGACAGAGGAGCTGGTCGGGATACGCAGTATTTT. Translating it yields CASSQDRGAGRDTQYF. The V and J genes are TRBV3-1 (or the pseudogene TRBV3-2) and TRBJ2-3; D gene unclear. CDR3 size: 16 residues. Trimming pared 0 bases from V and 6 bases from J, leaving 16 bases between. The germline CDR1 and CDR2 sequences are LGHDT and YNNKEL (reference sequence).

This clone was recorded a few times. The rearrangement joins TRBV6-5 to TRBJ2-7; 9 bases fit TRBD1. The CDR3 extends over 14 amino acids. V lost 5 bases and J lost 4; bases outside the gene matches: 6. The V gene's germline CDR1 is MNHEY and CDR2 SVGAGI. The CDR3 loop reads CASSTTGGFYEQYF. The CDR3 nucleotides are TGTGCCAGCAGTACGACAGGGGGTTTTTACGAGCAGTACTTC.